These 15 T cell receptor beta chains came from one sample sequenced in a study of cytomegalovirus exposure and HLA in healthy donors. Primers for the PCR totalled 60 Vbeta and 13 Jbeta. Here immunoSEQ multiplex PCR was the method, and the copy in TCRdb shows in-frame clones only, minus some. The sample lists about 120,000 clones, approximately 82% seen once, with 13% in the top ten. Material: PBMCs. The receptors stem from a man aged 30 to 45 in good health and CMV-seropositive.

The chain uses TRBV5-6 and TRBJ1-5; 10 nucleotides agree with TRBD1. The CDR3 runs 18 residues. CDR1 SGHDT and CDR2 YYEEEE come from the germline V gene. V trimming: 1 base; J trimming: 0 bases; junction bases outside the gene matches: 7. The CDR3 sequence: CASSLRDRGNPSNQPQHF. The DNA for the CDR3 is TGTGCCAGCAGCTTGCGGGACAGGGGCAATCCTAGCAATCAGCCCCAGCATTTT. Full variable domain (outside the CDR3, taken from reference TRBV5-6 and TRBJ1-5): DAGVTQSPTHLIKTRGQQVTLRCSPKSGHDTVSWYQQALGQGPQFIFQYYEEEERQRGNFPDRFSGHQFPNYSSELNVNALLLGDSALYLCASSLRDRGNPSNQPQHFGDGTRLSIL.

CDR3 sequence: CASSQGTGAFYGYTF. The CDR3 DNA follows: TGTGCCAGTAGTCAAGGGACAGGGGCCTTCTATGGCTACACCTTC. The chain couples TRBV19 to TRBJ1-2; 10 nucleotides match TRBD1. The CDR3 sequence is 15 residues long. CDR1 LNHDA and CDR2 SQIVND come from the germline V gene (reference sequence). J lost 4 bases, V lost 5 bases, and 7 bases had no gene match.

The chain joins TRBV5-4 to TRBJ2-7; 9 nucleotides match TRBD1. V trimming: 4 bases; J trimming: 4 bases; junction bases outside the gene matches: 12. Germline V gene sequence: CDR1 SGHNT, CDR2 YYREEE (reference sequence). The CDR3 sequence is 16 residues long. CDR3 bases: TGTGCCAGCAGCCCACATCCGGGACAGGGACGGTACGAGCAGTACTTC. As protein: CASSPHPGQGRYEQYF.

The chain combines TRBV5-4 with TRBJ1-2; possible D gene TRBD1, 6 bases. V lost 5 bases and J 4 bases, leaving 18 bases between the germline ends. CDR3 length: 15 residues. The germline V gene has CDR1 SGHNT and CDR2 YYREEE (reference sequence). The CDR3 region is CASRPGQPNTYGYTF. The CDR3 nucleotides read TGTGCCAGCAGACCTGGACAGCCAAATACCTATGGCTACACCTTC.

V and J are TRBV19 and TRBJ2-7; the match to TRBD1 covers 8 bases. With V trimmed by 1 base and J by 2 bases, 4 bases remained unmatched. The CDR3 loop spans 15 amino acids. Germline values: CDR1 LNHDA, CDR2 SQIVND (reference sequence). In DNA, the CDR3 is TGTGCCAGTAGTATAGGGTCAGGGGGCACCTACGAGCAGTACTTC. Its protein is CASSIGSGGTYEQYF.

V and J are TRBV7-2 and TRBJ1-1; 9 bases agree with TRBD1. This CDR3 has 16 residues. With 5 bases clipped from V and 1 base from J, the junction kept 8 bases outside the gene matches. Germline values: CDR1 SGHTA, CDR2 FQGNSA. The CDR3 protein is CASSPRPTGGNTEAFF. The CDR3, as DNA: TGTGCCAGCAGCCCCCGACCGACAGGGGGGAACACTGAAGCTTTCTTT.

This clone was counted once. The J gene is TRBJ2-5, the V gene TRBV6-1, with TRBD2 as a possible D gene (5 bases). Germline lookup yields CDR1 MNHNS and CDR2 SASEGT. The CDR3 length is 15 residues. Trimming cost V 4 bases and J 7 bases, with 19 bases left between them. DNA of the CDR3: TGTGCCAGCAGTGGGAGGAACTCCCCGCCAGGGACCCAGTACTTC. Translated: CASSGRNSPPGTQYF.

This clone was picked up a small number of times. The chain has TRBV18 and TRBJ2-1; TRBD2 aligns across 10 bases. There are 15 residues in the CDR3. With 6 bases clipped from V and 5 bases from J, the junction kept 7 bases outside the gene matches. Germline CDR1 KGHSH, CDR2 LQKENI. The CDR3 spells CASSFSSGGNNEQFF. DNA for the CDR3: TGTGCCAGCTCTTTTTCTAGCGGGGGAAACAATGAGCAGTTCTTC.

This clone was counted once. V and J are TRBV7-6 and TRBJ2-7; 7 nucleotides agree with TRBD1. The CDR3 is 15 residues long. Trimming removed 5 bases from V and 3 bases from J; junction bases left unmatched: 10. Germline CDR1 is SGHVS and CDR2 is FNYEAQ. CDR3: CASSPTGATLYEQYF. CDR3 sequence (DNA): TGTGCCAGCAGCCCAACAGGGGCCACCCTCTACGAGCAGTACTTC.

V gene TRBV7-9 combines with J gene TRBJ2-1; D gene ambiguous. CDR1 SEHNR and CDR2 FQNEAQ come from the germline V gene (reference sequence). The ends were cut back, 7 bases at V and 4 bases at J, with 11 bases in the middle. The CDR3 extends over 13 amino acids. Written as DNA, the CDR3 is TGTGCCAGCAAAGAGAACTCTTACAATGAGCAGTTCTTC. Translating it yields CASKENSYNEQFF.

The chain combines TRBV4-1 with TRBJ2-2; 10 nucleotides agree with TRBD2. The V and J ends lost 7 bases and 0 bases, in that order; junction bases with no gene match: 5. The CDR3 is 16 residues long. Germline-derived CDR1 and CDR2 are MGHRA and YSYEKL. This CDR3 reads CASTSSGGPNTGELFF. The CDR3, as DNA: TGCGCCAGCACCTCTAGCGGGGGCCCGAACACCGGGGAGCTGTTTTTT.

The rearrangement joins TRBV15 to TRBJ2-7, with a tentative D call TRBD1 (6 bases). The CDR3 is made up of 14 amino acids. Germline loops: CDR1 LNHNV, CDR2 YYDKDF (reference sequence). The V and J ends lost 2 bases and 1 base respectively, with 9 bases between them. The CDR3 DNA is TGTGCCACCAGCAGACAGGGGCTTTCCTACGAGCAGTACTTC. It specifies CATSRQGLSYEQYF.

This clone was seen once. This sequence joins TRBV9 and TRBJ1-4; D might be TRBD1 (6 bases). The CDR3 totals 14 residues. Per germline, CDR1 SGDLS and CDR2 YYNGEE. V lost 6 bases and J 3 bases, leaving 12 bases between the germline ends. CDR3 region: CASTAGEANEKLFF. Here the CDR3 DNA reads TGTGCCAGCACCGCAGGGGAAGCTAATGAAAAACTGTTTTTT.

The rearrangement joins TRBV4-1 to TRBJ2-7; possible D gene TRBD1, 8 bases. V lost 1 base, J lost 3 bases, and 22 bases lay in between. Looked up from germline, CDR1 is MGHRA and CDR2 is YSYEKL. The CDR3 loop spans 18 amino acids. Written as DNA, the CDR3 is TGCGCCAGCAGCCAAGGTCTGCCAGGGGGCGGGGGATACTACGAGCAGTACTTC. The encoded protein is CASSQGLPGGGGYYEQYF.

The chain joins TRBV5-1 to TRBJ2-3; D is unclear. The CDR3 contains 14 residues. Per the germline V gene, CDR1 is SGHRS and CDR2 is YFSETQ. The V end lost 3 bases, the J end lost 6 bases, and 14 bases lay between the germline ends. CDR3 bases: TGCGCCAGCAGCTATTTCCCCGTTCCCGATACGCAGTATTTT. It codes for CASSYFPVPDTQYF.